What follows describes a single TCR beta chain. The data were taken from a study of cytomegalovirus exposure and HLA in healthy donors. V was pared by 1 base and J by 7 bases, with 13 bases of the junction left unmatched. Germline V gene data show CDR1 as SGHTA and CDR2 as FQGNSA. CDR3 length equals 16 residues. The PCR had 60 Vbeta and 13 Jbeta primers. Here immunoSEQ multiplex PCR was the method, and the copy in TCRdb shows in-frame clones only, minus some. In the table there are about 130,000 clones, more than 75% of which are singletons. The source material was PBMCs. This TCR was recovered from a female donor in good health and CMV-seronegative. V usage is TRBV7-2 and J usage is TRBJ2-7; 7 bases agree with TRBD2. CDR3 DNA sequence: TGTGCCAGCAGCTTAGGTTCGTCTAGCGGAGCGATGGAGCAGTACTTC. This gives the protein CASSLGSSSGAMEQYF.